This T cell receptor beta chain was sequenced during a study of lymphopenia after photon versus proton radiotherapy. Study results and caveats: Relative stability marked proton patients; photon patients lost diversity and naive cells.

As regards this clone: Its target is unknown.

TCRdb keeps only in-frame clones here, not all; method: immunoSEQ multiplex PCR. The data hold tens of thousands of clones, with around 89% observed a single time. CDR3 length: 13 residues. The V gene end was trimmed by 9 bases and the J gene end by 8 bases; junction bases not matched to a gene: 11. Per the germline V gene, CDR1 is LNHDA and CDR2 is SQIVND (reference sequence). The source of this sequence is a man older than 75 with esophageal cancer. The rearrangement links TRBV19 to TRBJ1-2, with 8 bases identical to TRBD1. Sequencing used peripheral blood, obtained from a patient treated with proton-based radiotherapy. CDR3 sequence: CASLHDRGEGYTF. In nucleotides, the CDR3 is TGTGCCAGCCTCCACGACAGGGGAGAGGGCTACACCTTC. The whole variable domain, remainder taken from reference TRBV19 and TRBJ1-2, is DGGITQSPKYLFRKEGQNVTLSCEQNLNHDAMYWYRQDPGQGLRLIYYSQIVNDFQKGDIAEGYSVSREKKESFPLTVTSAQKNPTAFYLCASLHDRGEGYTFGSGTRLTVV.